This T cell receptor (beta chain) was identified in a study of blood T cell repertoires in COVID-19. Background on the study: The analysed material was cDNA or gDNA that came from T cells, B-cell-depleted T cells, or PBMCs.

Germline CDR1 and CDR2: MRHNA and SNTAGT. CDR3 length equals 16 residues. Unmatched junction bases numbered 8, after V lost 5 bases and J lost 5 bases. TCRdb's copy holds only in-frame clones and misses some; the assay was immunoSEQ multiplex PCR. Of about 99,000 clones in the sample, about 83% were seen once. The TCR was taken from an older man with active or convalescent COVID-19. The specimen was peripheral blood. The rearrangement uses TRBV6-4 and TRBJ2-4; 11 nucleotides match TRBD2. CDR3 in DNA: TGTGCCAGCAGTCCCACTAGCGGGGGAGACGAAAACATTCAGTACTTC. This codes for CASSPTSGGDENIQYF.